This T cell receptor beta chain was retrieved from a study of blood T cell repertoires in COVID-19. The wider study: The analysed material was cDNA or gDNA that came from T cells, B-cell-depleted T cells, or PBMCs.

Trimming at V came to 3 bases and at J to 12 bases, leaving 16 bases not matched to a gene. In germline, CDR1 is LNHDA, CDR2 SQIVND (reference sequence). The CDR3 covers 16 residues. Methods used by the authors: Counts of nucleated cells, estimated from reference gene primer amplification, were obtained. The method was immunoSEQ multiplex PCR; TCRdb's version includes in-frame clones alone and lacks a portion of them. The V and J calls and clone size are taken from that table; D and trimming were inferred from the DNA. In the table there are roughly 37,000 clones, roughly 80% of which are singletons.

This chain connects TRBV19 to TRBJ2-1; TRBD1 matches at 8 bases. This receptor was identified in a human donor in a cohort sampled during active COVID-19. Sequencing was done on a sample of peripheral blood. CDR3 DNA sequence: TGTGCCAGTAGTATCCCCGGCCGGGACAGGTGGATGTGGCAGTTCTTC. The encoded protein is CASSIPGRDRWMWQFF. The whole variable domain, filled in from reference TRBV19 and TRBJ2-1, reads DGGITQSPKYLFRKEGQNVTLSCEQNLNHDAMYWYRQDPGQGLRLIYYSQIVNDFQKGDIAEGYSVSREKKESFPLTVTSAQKNPTAFYLCASSIPGRDRWMWQFFGPGTRLTVL.